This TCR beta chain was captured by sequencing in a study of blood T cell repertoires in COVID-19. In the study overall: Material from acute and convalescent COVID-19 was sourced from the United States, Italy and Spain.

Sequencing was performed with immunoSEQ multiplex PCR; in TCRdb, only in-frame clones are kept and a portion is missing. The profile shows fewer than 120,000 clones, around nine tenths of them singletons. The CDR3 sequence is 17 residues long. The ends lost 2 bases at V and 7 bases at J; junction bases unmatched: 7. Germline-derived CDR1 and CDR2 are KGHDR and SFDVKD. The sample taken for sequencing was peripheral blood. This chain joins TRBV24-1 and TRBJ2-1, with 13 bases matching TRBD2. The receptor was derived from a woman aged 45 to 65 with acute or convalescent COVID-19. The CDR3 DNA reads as TGTGCCACCAGTGATTCCTGGACTAGCGGGAGTGTTAATGAGCAGTTCTTC. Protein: CATSDSWTSGSVNEQFF.